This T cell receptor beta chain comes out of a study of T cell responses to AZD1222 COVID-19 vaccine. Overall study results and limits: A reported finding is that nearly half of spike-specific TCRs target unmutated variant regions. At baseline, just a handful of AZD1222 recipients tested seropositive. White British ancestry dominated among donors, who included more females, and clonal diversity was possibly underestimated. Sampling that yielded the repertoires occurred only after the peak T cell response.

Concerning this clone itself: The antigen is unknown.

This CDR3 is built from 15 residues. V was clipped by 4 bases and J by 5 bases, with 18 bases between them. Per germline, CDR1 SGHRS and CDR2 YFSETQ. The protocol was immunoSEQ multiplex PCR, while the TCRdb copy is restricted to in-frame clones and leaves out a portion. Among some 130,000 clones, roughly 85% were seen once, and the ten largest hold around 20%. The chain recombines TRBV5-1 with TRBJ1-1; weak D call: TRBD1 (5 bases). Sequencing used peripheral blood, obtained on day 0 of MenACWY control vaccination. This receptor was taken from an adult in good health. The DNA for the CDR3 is TGCGCCAGCAGCCCGGCCACCGGGGCTTGGACTGAAGCTTTCTTT. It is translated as CASSPATGAWTEAFF.